Listed below are T cell receptor beta chains from one sample, sequenced in a study of blood T cells in healthy people across ages. TCRdb re-called the 5' RACE reads with MiXCR, one entry per CDR3 protein. The table records 550,000 to 700,000 distinct CDR3 sequences, about 26% of them present only once. The sample was blood. Receptors were obtained from a woman aged 70-85 years in good health. Both conserved end residues are part of each CDR3. The D gene is left open where the match is weak. Clone sizes are given selectively: once, few, many, or a class where the clone is expanded.

j_call d_call v_call clone_size cdr3_aa cdr3_nt
TRBJ2-1 TRBD2 TRBV20-1 many CSARDQTSANGEQFF TGCAGTGCTAGAGATCAAACTAGCGCGAACGGTGAGCAGTTCTTC
TRBJ2-5 TRBD1 TRBV9 few CASSVGDRAGQETQYF TGTGCCAGCAGCGTAGGGGACAGGGCGGGGCAAGAGACCCAGTACTTC
TRBJ1-4 NA TRBV5-1 NA CASSLGQAYEKLFF TGCGCCAGCAGCTTGGGACAGGCCTATGAAAAACTGTTTTTT
TRBJ2-7 NA TRBV5-1 few CASRVSGENRGSYEQYF TGCGCCAGCAGGGTTAGCGGGGAGAACAGGGGCTCCTACGAGCAGTACTTC
TRBJ2-7 NA TRBV25-1 NA CASRSVYEQYF TGTGCCAGCAGATCCGTCTACGAGCAGTACTTC
TRBJ2-1 NA TRBV11-2 NA CASSLHRAYNEQFF TGTGCCAGCAGCTTACATCGGGCTTACAATGAGCAGTTCTTC
TRBJ1-6 TRBD1 TRBV6-5 few CASRLRGSSPLHF TGTGCCAGCAGACTCAGGGGGTCTTCACCCCTCCACTTT
TRBJ2-5 NA TRBV5-1 NA CASSLGGSEETQYF TGCGCCAGCAGCCTAGGAGGGTCAGAAGAGACCCAGTACTTC
TRBJ2-4 NA TRBV7-9 few CASSFFDRNLAKNIQYF TGTGCCAGCAGCTTCTTCGACAGGAACCTAGCCAAAAACATTCAGTACTTC
TRBJ2-2 NA TRBV2 few CASSRQYTGGLFF TGTGCCAGCAGTAGACAGTACACCGGGGGGCTGTTTTTT
TRBJ1-6 NA TRBV20-1 NA CSAQKTGTVHF TGCAGTGCCCAAAAGACAGGAACGGTCCACTTT
TRBJ1-2 NA TRBV6-5 NA CASRRKGTYGYTF TGTGCCAGCAGACGGAAAGGGACCTATGGCTACACCTTC
TRBJ1-6 NA TRBV6-4 NA CASSAGEGNSPLHF TGTGCCAGCAGCGCGGGTGAAGGCAATTCACCCCTCCACTTT
TRBJ2-2 NA TRBV6-1 few CASRTPGAGTGELFF TGTGCCAGCAGGACCCCAGGGGCTGGCACCGGGGAGCTGTTTTTT
TRBJ1-2 NA TRBV20-1 few CSARDSRRYPGYTF TGCAGTGCTAGAGATTCGCGCAGATATCCTGGCTACACCTTC
TRBJ1-4 NA TRBV5-1 few CASSLDGLRKEKLFF TGCGCCAGCAGCTTGGACGGATTGCGGAAAGAAAAACTGTTTTTT
TRBJ1-1 NA TRBV10-3 NA CAISKTVNTEAFF TGTGCCATCAGTAAGACAGTGAACACTGAAGCTTTCTTT
TRBJ1-1 NA TRBV5-1 NA CASSLSTGRVNTEAFF TGCGCCAGCAGCTTGTCAACAGGGAGAGTTAACACTGAAGCTTTCTTT
TRBJ1-4 TRBD1 TRBV6-5 NA CASRVQGAGEKLFF TGTGCCAGCAGGGTACAGGGGGCTGGTGAAAAACTGTTTTTT
TRBJ2-5 TRBD1 TRBV2 once CASSYRGSPVETQYF TGTGCCAGCAGTTACAGGGGCTCACCGGTAGAGACCCAGTACTTC
TRBJ1-5 NA TRBV6-2/TRBV6-3 NA CASSYFVGISSNQPQHF TGTGCCAGCAGTTACTTCGTGGGTATTTCTAGCAATCAGCCCCAGCATTTT
TRBJ1-1 NA TRBV11-2 few CASSLDGSLSGTVNTEAFF TGTGCCAGCAGCTTAGACGGAAGCCTATCCGGGACGGTGAACACTGAAGCTTTCTTT
TRBJ2-3 TRBD2 TRBV9 NA CASTKNAGGRDTQYF TGTGCCAGCACCAAAAACGCGGGGGGGCGAGATACGCAGTATTTT
TRBJ1-2 NA TRBV5-1 few CASSPFLANYGYTF TGCGCCAGCAGCCCCTTCTTAGCTAACTATGGCTACACCTTC
TRBJ1-4 NA TRBV18 NA CASSPDVDPWEKLFF TGTGCCAGCTCACCGGACGTCGACCCATGGGAAAAACTGTTTTTT
TRBJ2-1 NA TRBV9 NA CASSVPTPGGEQLF TGTGCCAGCAGCGTTCCAACGCCGGGCGGTGAGCAGCTCTTC
TRBJ1-1 NA TRBV27 few CASAPAVNTEAFF TGTGCCAGCGCCCCCGCGGTGAACACTGAAGCTTTCTTT
TRBJ2-7 NA TRBV5-1 NA CASSLEGRSSYEQYF TGCGCCAGCAGCTTGGAAGGAAGAAGCTCCTACGAGCAGTACTTC
TRBJ2-5 NA TRBV5-1 NA CASSSTRQETQYF TGCGCTAGCAGTTCGACTAGGCAAGAGACCCAGTACTTC
TRBJ2-1 TRBD2 TRBV7-8 NA CASSKVSGGLHDNEQFF TGTGCCAGCAGCAAAGTCAGCGGGGGCCTTCACGACAATGAGCAGTTCTTC
TRBJ1-6 NA TRBV18 NA CASSTGRNSPLHF TGTGCCAGCTCAACGGGGAGAAATTCACCCCTCCACTTT
TRBJ1-5 NA TRBV5-1 NA CASSGTPNQPQHF TGCGCCAGCAGCGGGACCCCCAATCAGCCCCAGCATTTT
TRBJ1-4 NA TRBV4-2 NA CASQVATNEKLFF TGTGCCAGCCAGGTTGCGACTAATGAAAAACTGTTTTTT
TRBJ1-5 NA TRBV10-3 few CAISQGSDRPQHF TGTGCCATCAGCCAGGGGTCTGATCGGCCCCAGCATTTT
TRBJ2-3 TRBD1 TRBV29-1 NA CSLRQGRNFSPDTQYF TGCAGCCTCCGACAGGGTCGGAATTTTAGCCCAGATACGCAGTATTTT
TRBJ1-6 TRBD1 TRBV5-1 few CASSDRANSPLHF TGCGCCAGCAGCGACAGGGCCAATTCACCCCTCCACTTT
TRBJ1-4 NA TRBV5-1 NA CASSSEGLVNEKLFF TGCGCCAGCAGCTCCGAGGGACTGGTGAATGAAAAACTGTTTTTT
TRBJ2-5 TRBD1 TRBV7-9 NA CASSSWDRALQESQYF TGTGCCAGCAGCTCCTGGGACAGGGCCCTCCAAGAGTCCCAGTACTTC
TRBJ2-5 TRBD1 TRBV20-1 many CSLDRGVGTQYF TGCAGCCTCGACAGGGGGGTCGGGACCCAGTACTTC
TRBJ1-2 TRBD1 TRBV2 NA CASAFTGTGFGF TGTGCCAGCGCTTTTACCGGGACAGGGTTTGGCTTC
TRBJ1-2 TRBD1 TRBV29-1 NA CSVRQGAEYGYTF TGCAGCGTACGACAGGGGGCTGAATATGGCTACACCTTC
TRBJ1-2 TRBD1 TRBV2 few CASSAEDRGIVYGYTF TGTGCCAGCAGTGCTGAGGACAGGGGAATAGTTTATGGCTACACCTTC
TRBJ2-5 NA TRBV6-2/TRBV6-3 few CASSTYGETKTQYF TGTGCCAGCAGTACGTACGGGGAGACGAAGACCCAGTACTTC
TRBJ2-5 NA TRBV7-7 few CACSLTPPETQYF TGTGCCTGCAGCCTTACACCCCCAGAGACCCAGTACTTC
TRBJ1-1 NA TRBV27 NA CASSLSSPRQAEAFF TGTGCCAGCAGTTTATCCAGTCCCAGACAGGCTGAAGCTTTCTTT
TRBJ1-2 NA TRBV5-5 NA CASSARGGSYGYTF TGTGCCAGCAGCGCCCGGGGAGGGAGCTATGGCTACACCTTC
TRBJ2-2 NA TRBV5-1 few CASSLAPQGQLFF TGCGCCAGCAGCTTGGCCCCTCAGGGACAGCTGTTTTTT
TRBJ2-5 TRBD1 TRBV4-3 once CASSQDLVRAGGQETQYF TGCGCCAGCAGCCAAGATCTCGTTAGGGCAGGGGGTCAAGAGACCCAGTACTTC
TRBJ2-5 NA TRBV6-5 NA CAISDGQGGETQYF TGTGCCATCAGTGATGGTCAGGGAGGCGAGACCCAGTACTTC
TRBJ1-1 NA TRBV12-3/TRBV12-4 NA CASSPYGGAAEAFF TGTGCCAGCAGTCCCTACGGGGGGGCCGCTGAAGCTTTCTTT
TRBJ1-5 NA TRBV6-1 NA CASSLSDTSNQPQHF TGTGCCAGCAGTTTGTCGGACACTAGCAATCAGCCCCAGCATTTT
TRBJ1-4 TRBD1 TRBV4-3 NA CASSQRQGNEKLFF TGCGCCAGCAGCCAGAGACAGGGGAATGAAAAACTGTTTTTT
TRBJ2-4 NA TRBV20-1 NA CSARDPNRDGNIQYF TGCAGTGCTAGAGATCCCAACAGGGATGGAAACATTCAGTACTTC
TRBJ2-1 TRBD1 TRBV29-1 NA CSVGQGGAYNEQFF TGCAGCGTGGGACAGGGGGGCGCCTACAATGAGCAGTTCTTC
TRBJ1-1 NA TRBV5-1 many CASSLLGLENTEAFF TGCGCCAGCAGCTTGCTCGGGCTTGAGAACACTGAAGCTTTCTTT